This T cell receptor beta chain was identified in a study of blood T cell repertoires in COVID-19. This clone was seen many times. The method was immunoSEQ multiplex PCR; TCRdb's version includes in-frame clones alone and lacks a portion of them. The table lists some 150,000 clones, around 84% of them singletons. The sequence was obtained from a woman between 65 and 79 years old with COVID-19, enrolled during active disease. Sequencing input: peripheral blood.

CDR3 nucleotides: TGTGCCAGTAGTATAGATGCTAGCGGGAAAAACATTCAGTACTTC. It specifies CASSIDASGKNIQYF. J is TRBJ2-4 and V is TRBV19, with 8 bases fitting TRBD2. The CDR3 spans 15 residues. Germline CDR1 reads LNHDA; CDR2 reads SQIVND (reference sequence). Germline trimming cut 0 bases from V and 4 bases from J; bases unmatched to any gene: 2.